Listed below are T cell receptor beta chains from one sample, sequenced in a study of blood T cell repertoires in COVID-19. TCRdb's copy holds only in-frame clones and misses some; the assay was immunoSEQ multiplex PCR. Here the sample spans roughly 190,000 clones, more than 70% being singletons. Specimen: peripheral blood. Every receptor here comes from a man aged 35-49 years with active or convalescent COVID-19. Each CDR3 is given with its conserved first and last residue. Fields, in order: clone size, D gene, V gene, J gene, CDR3 protein, CDR3 DNA. D genes are given only for firm matches. Clone sizes are given selectively: once, few, many, or a class where the clone is expanded.

NA	NA	TRBV7-9	TRBJ1-4	CASTNSPSRGSNEKLFF	TGTGCCAGCACCAATTCCCCCTCTAGGGGATCGAATGAAAAACTGTTTTTT
few	NA	TRBV4-3	TRBJ2-3	CASSQDIEDTQYF	TGCGCCAGCAGCCAAGATATAGAAGATACGCAGTATTTT
once	NA	TRBV19	TRBJ2-7	CASSAGQYEQYF	TGTGCATCTTCCGCAGGCCAATACGAGCAGTACTTC
NA	NA	TRBV11-1	TRBJ2-3	CASSLVDRGGTDTQYF	TGTGCCAGCAGCTTAGTGGACCGGGGAGGCACAGATACGCAGTATTTT
NA	NA	TRBV6-5	TRBJ1-2	CASSPREGYTF	TGTGCCAGCAGTCCCCGCGAGGGCTACACCTTC
NA	TRBD1	TRBV5-1	TRBJ2-3	CASSLVRGSTDTQYF	TGCGCCAGCAGCCTCGTCAGGGGGTCAACAGATACGCAGTATTTT
few	NA	TRBV4-2	TRBJ1-5	CASSQDATGINQPQHF	TGTGCCAGCAGCCAAGATGCGACAGGAATCAATCAGCCCCAGCATTTT
NA	NA	TRBV6-6	TRBJ2-7	CASSYSDTSYEQYF	TGTGCCAGCAGTTACTCAGACACTTCCTACGAGCAGTACTTC
NA	TRBD2	TRBV4-3	TRBJ2-3	CASSQDWSTSGGRGTDTQYF	TGCGCCAGCAGCCAAGACTGGTCAACTAGCGGGGGGCGGGGCACAGATACGCAGTATTTT
NA	TRBD1	TRBV19	TRBJ1-1	CASTTTGFSFF	TGTGCCAGTACCACGACAGGGTTCAGTTTCTTT
few	TRBD1	TRBV19	TRBJ2-4	CASSTFLGQENIQYF	TGTGCCAGTAGTACTTTCCTCGGACAGGAGAACATTCAGTACTTC
once	TRBD1	TRBV7-9	TRBJ1-2	CASSLGSLGQGGKGYTF	TGTGCCAGCAGCTTAGGTTCACTTGGACAGGGAGGGAAAGGCTACACCTTC
NA	TRBD1	TRBV14	TRBJ1-1	CASSRTRETGGTEAFF	TGTGCCAGCAGCCGGACCCGGGAGACAGGGGGCACTGAAGCTTTCTTT
NA	NA	TRBV18	TRBJ2-4	CASSPTLGEVQYF	TGTGCCAGCTCACCTACCTTGGGGGAGGTTCAGTACTTC
NA	NA	TRBV28	TRBJ2-2	CASNPGDTGELFF	TGTGCCAGCAACCCGGGGGACACCGGGGAGCTGTTTTTT
NA	TRBD1	TRBV20-1	TRBJ2-7	CSTGTVYEQYF	TGCAGTACCGGGACAGTCTACGAGCAGTACTTC
NA	TRBD2	TRBV2	TRBJ2-4	CASSSGTSGGGVSHPAKNIQYF	TGTGCCAGCAGCTCCGGGACTAGCGGGGGGGGCGTTTCTCACCCCGCCAAAAACATTCAGTACTTC
few	NA	TRBV15	TRBJ1-2	CATSRDQGAYTF	TGTGCCACCAGCAGAGATCAAGGGGCCTACACCTTC
NA	NA	TRBV11-3	TRBJ2-7	CASSPGTPSQYF	TGTGCCAGCAGCCCCGGGACACCATCGCAGTACTTC
NA	TRBD1	TRBV6-5	TRBJ2-7	CASRPGGQQSEQYF	TGTGCCAGCAGGCCAGGGGGTCAGCAGTCCGAGCAGTACTTC
many	NA	TRBV28	TRBJ2-2	CASSLRGTGELFF	TGTGCCAGCAGCCTGAGAGGGACCGGGGAGCTGTTTTTT
NA	TRBD2	TRBV28	TRBJ2-7	CASPPSGSSYEQYF	TGTGCCAGCCCTCCTAGCGGAAGCTCCTACGAGCAGTACTTC
NA	TRBD1	TRBV5-1	TRBJ1-2	CASSLPGQGASHTF	TGCGCCAGCAGCTTGCCGGGACAGGGGGCTTCTCACACCTTC
NA	NA	TRBV2	TRBJ1-3	CASSDGSGQIGNTIYF	TGTGCCAGCAGTGATGGTTCAGGGCAAATAGGAAACACCATATATTTT
once	TRBD1	TRBV7-9	TRBJ1-6	CASSVTGTGDNSPLHF	TGTGCCAGCAGCGTGACCGGGACAGGGGATAATTCACCCCTCCACTTT
NA	TRBD1	TRBV10-3	TRBJ1-4	CAISESLYPGQGNEKLFF	TGTGCCATCAGTGAGTCTCTTTACCCGGGACAGGGAAATGAAAAACTGTTTTTT
few	TRBD1	TRBV5-1	TRBJ2-7	CASRGLGGHEQYF	TGCGCCAGCAGGGGGCTAGGGGGCCACGAGCAGTACTTC
NA	NA	TRBV14	TRBJ2-1	CASSRERLAANNEQFF	TGTGCCAGCAGCCGGGAGCGGCTAGCTGCCAACAATGAGCAGTTCTTC
NA	TRBD2	TRBV12-5	TRBJ2-1	CASGLVLAGVRYNEQFF	TGTGCTAGTGGTTTGGTACTAGCGGGAGTTCGTTACAATGAGCAGTTCTTC